This TCR beta chain was recovered during a study of cytotoxic CD8 clonotypes in ibrutinib-treated CLL. Study context: The subjects consisted of 11 relapsed/refractory and roughly 15 treatment-naive individuals, with 17 to 18 IGHV unmutated.

Notes on this clone: The antigen is unknown.

Whole-study results and caveats: Among the clonotypes, public ones were uncommon and contracted or held stable on treatment. Clonality went up at the time of ibrutinib response, stayed stable in sustained remission, and later dropped back toward its baseline level at progression.

V dropped 3 bases and J dropped 0 bases, with 15 bases sitting between them. CDR3 length: 17 residues. Germline V gene data show CDR1 as KGHSH and CDR2 as LQKENI. A 1 in 200,000 to 1 in 1 million T cell depth was the sequencing target. Repertoires were generated with immunoSEQ multiplex PCR, while TCRdb's copy carries only in-frame clones and drops some. The sample records 250,000 to 350,000 clones, around 77% being singletons. The receptor was isolated from a human donor with chronic lymphocytic leukemia. The sample consisted of PBMCs, taken at disease progression, from a patient treated with ibrutinib. The V gene is TRBV18, the J gene TRBJ1-3; no definite D call. CDR3 protein: CASSPLRGGSSGNTIYF. The CDR3 DNA reads as TGTGCCAGCTCACCGCTTCGAGGCGGAAGCTCTGGAAACACCATATATTTT.